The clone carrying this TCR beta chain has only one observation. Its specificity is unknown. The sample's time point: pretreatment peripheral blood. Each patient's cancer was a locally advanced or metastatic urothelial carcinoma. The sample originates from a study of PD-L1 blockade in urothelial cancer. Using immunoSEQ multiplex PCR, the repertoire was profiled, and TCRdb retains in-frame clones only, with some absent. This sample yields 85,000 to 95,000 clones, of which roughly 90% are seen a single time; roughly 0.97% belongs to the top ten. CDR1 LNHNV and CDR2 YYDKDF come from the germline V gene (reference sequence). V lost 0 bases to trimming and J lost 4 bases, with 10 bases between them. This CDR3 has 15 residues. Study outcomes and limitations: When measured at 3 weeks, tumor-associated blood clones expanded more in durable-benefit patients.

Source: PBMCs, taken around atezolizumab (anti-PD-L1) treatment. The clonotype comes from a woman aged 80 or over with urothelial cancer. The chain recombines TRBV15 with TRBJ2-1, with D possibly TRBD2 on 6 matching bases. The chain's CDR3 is CATSRDLAAYNEQFF. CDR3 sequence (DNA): TGTGCCACCAGCAGAGATTTAGCGGCTTACAATGAGCAGTTCTTC.